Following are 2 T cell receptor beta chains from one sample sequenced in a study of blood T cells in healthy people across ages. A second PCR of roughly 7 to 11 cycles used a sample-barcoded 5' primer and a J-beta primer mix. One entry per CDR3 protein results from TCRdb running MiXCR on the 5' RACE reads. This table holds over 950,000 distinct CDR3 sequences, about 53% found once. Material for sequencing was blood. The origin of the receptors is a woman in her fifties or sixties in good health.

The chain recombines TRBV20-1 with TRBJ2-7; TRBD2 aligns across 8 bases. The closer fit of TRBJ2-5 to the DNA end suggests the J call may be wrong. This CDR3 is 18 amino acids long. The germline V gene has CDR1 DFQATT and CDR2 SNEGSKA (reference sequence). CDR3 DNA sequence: TGCAGTGCTGGCGGAGCACATCTCGGGAGGGGGAAGCAAGAGACCCAGTACTTC. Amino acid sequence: CSAGGAHLGRGKQETQYF.

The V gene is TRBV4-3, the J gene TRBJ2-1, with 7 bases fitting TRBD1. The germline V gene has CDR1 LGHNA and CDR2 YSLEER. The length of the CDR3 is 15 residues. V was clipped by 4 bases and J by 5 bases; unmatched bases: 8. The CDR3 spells CASSRQTGLNNEQFF. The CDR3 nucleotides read TGCGCCAGCAGCCGCCAGACAGGGCTTAACAATGAGCAGTTCTTC.